One TCR beta chain is described in this entry. Its matching antigen is unknown. Each sample gave at least 6.5 million isolated PBMCs. Each sample provided at least 5 micrograms of extracted total RNA. The CDR3 totals 14 residues. In germline, CDR1 is ENHRY, CDR2 SYGVKD. V lost 6 bases and J 4 bases, leaving 12 bases between the germline ends. The data are from a study of blood T cells in healthy people across ages. Overall study results and limits: Both naive CD4+ cell counts and diversity were greater in long-lived donors than in aged donors.

A second roughly 6 to 12 cycle PCR used barcoded and J-beta primers. Unique molecular identifiers of 12 random nucleotides labeled each cDNA. MiXCR was run by TCRdb on the 5' RACE reads, yielding one entry per CDR3 protein. The repertoire holds approximately 800,000 distinct CDR3 sequences, with 55% to 70% as singletons. This rearrangement joins TRBV10-3 to TRBJ2-2; D may be TRBD2 (5 bases). The TCR originated in a young man in good health. Sequenced sample: blood. In DNA, the CDR3 is TGTGCCATCAGCTTAACTAGGGCCACCGGGGAGCTGTTTTTT. The encoded protein is CAISLTRATGELFF.